A selection of T cell receptor beta chains follows, all from one sample in a study of cytomegalovirus exposure and HLA in healthy donors. Some clones are missing from TCRdb's copy, which holds only in-frame ones; the method was immunoSEQ multiplex PCR. The sample consists of a few hundred thousand clones, just over 75% of them appearing once. The sequenced sample consisted of PBMCs. The receptors were sampled from a woman aged 55-69 years in good health and CMV-seropositive. Each CDR3 is given without its conserved first and last residue. Some rows mark clone size as missing; the rest say once, few, many or name a class of expanded clone.

TRBJ2-5 - TRBV19 ASSAGYWRQETQY
TRBJ1-1 - TRBV5-1 ASTQRQGRRGVAEAF
TRBJ2-7 - TRBV5-1 ASSLVESRIPYEQY
TRBJ1-2 once TRBV6-1 ASFLSPGYGYT
TRBJ1-2 - TRBV5-1 ASSLVGRGPGYT
TRBJ2-7 once TRBV28 ASSSGGYYEQY
TRBJ1-5 once TRBV19 ASSIETGFNQPQH
TRBJ1-5 - TRBV28 ASSLDGRGRQPQH
TRBJ2-5 once TRBV12-5 ASGPGQILEAQY
TRBJ2-7 few TRBV7-2 ASSLVGDRADEQY
TRBJ2-5 - TRBV2 ASSAQGEAQY
TRBJ1-1 - TRBV18 ASSPPGLPATEAF
TRBJ2-7 - TRBV6-5 ASSYGSGDYEQY
TRBJ2-3 - TRBV25-1 ASSPQGFTDTQY
TRBJ2-2 - TRBV6-4 ASSPGGHGELF
TRBJ1-1 - TRBV7-2 ASSLRYTEAF
TRBJ1-3 - TRBV6-1 ASFTGGSGNTIY
TRBJ2-5 - TRBV12-5 ASGLGQGETQY
TRBJ2-7 once TRBV5-1 ASSPGQLTYEQY
TRBJ2-2 - TRBV6-5 ASRNTGGTGGELF
TRBJ1-2 - TRBV7-2 ASSSYRGNGYT
TRBJ2-1 - TRBV6-1 ASRTSGGNEQF
TRBJ2-3 - TRBV5-1 ASSLELAGGQGTDTQY
TRBJ2-1 - TRBV7-2 ASSNRGTSGSKEQF
TRBJ1-1 few TRBV19 ASSIDLRGFTEAF
TRBJ2-7 few TRBV4-1 ASSRTVTSTYEQY
TRBJ2-3 - TRBV5-6 ASSLWLGGNTDTQY
TRBJ1-5 - TRBV6-1 ASSVEQPQH
TRBJ2-5 - TRBV9 ASSVNSGGGTQY
TRBJ2-5 - TRBV7-3 ASSTRQGGWETQY
TRBJ2-1 - TRBV6-6 ASSRGLAGTHNEQF
TRBJ2-1 - TRBV6-5 ASSYGPSYNEQF
TRBJ1-2 - TRBV5-1 ASSFSRRGGYT
TRBJ2-5 once TRBV6-1 ASSERLVLGPGVETQY
TRBJ1-5 - TRBV30 AWRGARGSPQH
TRBJ1-1 once TRBV5-4 ASSQDRALIMNTEAF
TRBJ1-1 - TRBV7-2 ASSFGGHTEAF
TRBJ1-1 - TRBV30 AWSMSGGTEAF
TRBJ1-1 - TRBV10-3 AISAGQEGAF
TRBJ2-2 once TRBV5-6 ASSLYEGAGTGELF
TRBJ2-1 - TRBV7-7 ASVSGNEQF
TRBJ1-1 - TRBV6-1 ASRIGTASGTEAF
- - TRBV5-8 ASSRGWASGYEQY
TRBJ1-4 - TRBV5-1 ASAAQGAGEKLF
TRBJ1-2 - TRBV30 AWSRDSIIYGYT
TRBJ2-7 - TRBV7-9 ASSLALTDYEQY
TRBJ1-1 - TRBV28 ASKTGGPNTEAF
TRBJ2-7 - TRBV30 AWSRIGLAGAYEQY
TRBJ2-7 - TRBV28 ASRRRLAGVYEQY
TRBJ2-1 - TRBV5-1 ASSGPDSRNEQF
TRBJ2-3 - TRBV5-4 ASSLLAGGPDTQY
TRBJ1-4 - TRBV7-2 ASSLARGITNEKLF
TRBJ2-7 - TRBV6-4 ASRRSRDKGPLALLYEQY